This T cell receptor beta chain was retrieved from a study of blood T cell repertoires in COVID-19 (dated by TCRdb to 2019 to 2021). Background on the whole study: Samples from collaborators originated in the United States, Italy and Spain and spanned both the acute and convalescent phases of COVID-19. The material from the prospective study consisted of cDNA or gDNA derived from T cells, B-cell-depleted T cells, or PBMCs. Deeply sampled blood TCRbeta repertoires from subjects exposed to, actively infected with, or recovered from COVID-19 were included in the dataset. The repertoires were released in a freely available public database intended as a resource for research on the immune response to SARS-CoV-2. The samples were drawn from the first 160 participants of the ongoing ImmuneRACE study and from 950 to 1,500 subjects provided by 6 global collaborators. Sample metadata almost always included a de-identified subject ID, COVID-19 status, age in years and sex. Where available, HLA class I and class II types were obtained from metadata supplied by the sample provider rather than from assay-based typing. The paper's findings and limits, for the study overall: How much clinical and demographic metadata was included differed by source and by participant, and the metadata was provided uncurated.

Participants in the prospective study were enrolled through a virtual design, were aged roughly 18 to 90 years, and lived in approximately 24 United States geographic areas. To assign participants to cohorts, the prospective study relied on clinical history that participants themselves reported in a screening survey and a study questionnaire. Recovered participants in ImmuneRACE Cohort 3 were defined by two consecutive negative NP/OP PCR tests, clearance by a healthcare professional, or resolution of symptoms. Each participant in the prospective study had whole blood, serum and a nasopharyngeal or oropharyngeal swab collected by mobile phlebotomists. Over a roughly two-month period, participants in the prospective study had the option of providing additional blood draws and questionnaires. Before DNA extraction, blood samples from the prospective study were shipped at room temperature or frozen.

This clone was counted a single time. Its cognate antigen has yet to be identified. No base-level quality is on record; no much larger clone is a single base apart. Inclusive of the bounding cysteine and phenylalanine, the CDR3 is 13 residues long. The kept DNA is CDR3 alone, 39 bases in frame from the first base. V drops 10 bases and J drops 0 bases, leaving 9 bases in between. CDR1 and CDR2 were assigned from the germline V gene as KGHDR and SFDVKD. The immunoSEQ Assay, a bias-controlled multiplex PCR, was used to amplify TCRbeta CDR3 regions from genomic DNA. The original pipeline was this. The number of nucleated cells in each sample was estimated by amplification of reference gene primers within the assay. To quantify the absolute abundance of each unique TCRbeta CDR3 rearrangement, sequence reads were collapsed and filtered. Productive Simpson clonality was computed per sample as the square root of Simpson's diversity index over productive rearrangements. TCRdb holds this immuneACCESS table with in-frame rearrangements only. Some clones are missing; in checked studies, unresolved V genes explain under half, and the rest has no known cause. D and trimming were read from the DNA, whereas the V and J calls and clone size are those reported in that table. This sample gives fewer than 400,000 clones in total; approximately 88% of them show up just once. Over 4.5% of the sample goes to the ten largest clones.

The sample taken for sequencing was PBMCs or T cells enriched from blood (not recorded which). This sequence was found in a man aged 30 to 39 who had recovered from COVID-19. This chain joins TRBV24-1 to TRBJ1-5, with no confident D gene call. The bases read TGTGCCACTCGAGGGAATAGCAATCAGCCCCAGCATTTT. Its translation reads: CATRGNSNQPQHF.